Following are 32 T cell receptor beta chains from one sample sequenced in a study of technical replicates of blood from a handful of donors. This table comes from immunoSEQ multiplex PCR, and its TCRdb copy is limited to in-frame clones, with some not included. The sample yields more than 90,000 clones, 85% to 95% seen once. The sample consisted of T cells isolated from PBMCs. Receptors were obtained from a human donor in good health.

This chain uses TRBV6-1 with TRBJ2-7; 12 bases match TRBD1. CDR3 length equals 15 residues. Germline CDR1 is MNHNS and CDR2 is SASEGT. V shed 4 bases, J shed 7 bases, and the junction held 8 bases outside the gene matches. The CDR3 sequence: CASSAGTGGQREQYF. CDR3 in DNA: TGTGCCAGCAGTGCCGGGACAGGGGGCCAAAGGGAGCAGTACTTC.

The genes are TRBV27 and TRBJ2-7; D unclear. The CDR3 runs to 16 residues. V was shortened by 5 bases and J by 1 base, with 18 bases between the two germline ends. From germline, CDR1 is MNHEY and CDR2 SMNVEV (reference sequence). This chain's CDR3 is CASSPSGGVRSYEQYF. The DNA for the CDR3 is TGTGCCAGCAGTCCCTCTGGCGGAGTAAGGTCCTACGAGCAGTACTTC.

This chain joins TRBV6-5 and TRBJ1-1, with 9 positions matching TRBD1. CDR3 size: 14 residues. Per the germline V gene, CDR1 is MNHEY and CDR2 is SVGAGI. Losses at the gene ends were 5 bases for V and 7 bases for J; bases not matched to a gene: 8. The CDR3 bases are TGTGCCAGCAGTGGGACAGGGACTTTCTTTGAAGCTTTCTTT. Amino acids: CASSGTGTFFEAFF.

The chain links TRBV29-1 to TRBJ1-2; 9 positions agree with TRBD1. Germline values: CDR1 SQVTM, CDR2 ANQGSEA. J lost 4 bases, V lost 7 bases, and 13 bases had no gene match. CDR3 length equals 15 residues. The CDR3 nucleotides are TGCAGCGCCACTCCTACAGGGGGCATTTTCTATGGCTACACCTTC. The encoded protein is CSATPTGGIFYGYTF.

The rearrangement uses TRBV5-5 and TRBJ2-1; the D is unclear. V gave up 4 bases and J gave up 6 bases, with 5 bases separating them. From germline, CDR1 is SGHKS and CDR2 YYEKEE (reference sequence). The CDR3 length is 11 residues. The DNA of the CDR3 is TGTGCCAGCAGCCCATTCAATGAGCAGTTCTTC. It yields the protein CASSPFNEQFF.

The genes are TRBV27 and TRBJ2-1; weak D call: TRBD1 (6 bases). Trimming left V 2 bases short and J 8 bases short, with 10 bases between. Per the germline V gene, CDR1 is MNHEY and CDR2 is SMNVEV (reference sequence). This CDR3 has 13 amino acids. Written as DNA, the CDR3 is TGTGCCAGCAGTTTACAGGGGTTGGATGAGCAGTTCTTC. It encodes CASSLQGLDEQFF.

The DNA of the CDR3 is TGTGCCAGCAGTCGCTTAGGAGACAATGAGCAGTTCTTC. Translating gives CASSRLGDNEQFF. The chain uses TRBV27 and TRBJ2-1; no clear D gene. Trimming took off 5 bases at V and 5 bases at J, with 10 bases between the two ends. The CDR3 has 13 residues. Germline CDR1 MNHEY, CDR2 SMNVEV (reference sequence).

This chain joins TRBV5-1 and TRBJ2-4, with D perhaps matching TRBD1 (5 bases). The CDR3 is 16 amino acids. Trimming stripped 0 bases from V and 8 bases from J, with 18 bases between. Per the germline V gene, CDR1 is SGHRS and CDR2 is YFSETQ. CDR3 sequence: CASSLEQAVFRDIQYF. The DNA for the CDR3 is TGCGCCAGCAGCTTGGAACAGGCGGTTTTTAGGGACATTCAGTACTTC.

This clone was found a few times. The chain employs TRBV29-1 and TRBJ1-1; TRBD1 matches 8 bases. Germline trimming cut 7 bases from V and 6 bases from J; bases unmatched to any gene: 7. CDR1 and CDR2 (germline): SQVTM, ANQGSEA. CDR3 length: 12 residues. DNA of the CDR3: TGCAGCGCCGAACAGGGGGGCGCTGAAGCTTTCTTT. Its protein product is CSAEQGGAEAFF.

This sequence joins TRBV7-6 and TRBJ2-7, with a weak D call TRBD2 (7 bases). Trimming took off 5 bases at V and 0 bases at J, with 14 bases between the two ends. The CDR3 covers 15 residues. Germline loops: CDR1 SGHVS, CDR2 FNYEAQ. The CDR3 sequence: CASSKGGLLSYEQYF. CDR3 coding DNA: TGTGCCAGCAGCAAAGGGGGACTACTCTCCTACGAGCAGTACTTC. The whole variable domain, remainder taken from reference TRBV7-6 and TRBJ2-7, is GAGVSQSPRYKVTKRGQDVALRCDPISGHVSLYWYRQALGQGPEFLTYFNYEAQQDKSGLPNDRFSAERPEGSISTLTIQRTEQRDSAMYRCASSKGGLLSYEQYFGPGTRLTVT.

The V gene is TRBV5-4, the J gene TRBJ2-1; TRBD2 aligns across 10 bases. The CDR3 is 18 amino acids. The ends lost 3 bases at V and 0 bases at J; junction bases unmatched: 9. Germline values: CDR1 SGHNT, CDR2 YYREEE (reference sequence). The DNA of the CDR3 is TGTGCCAGCAGCTCCCCGACTAGCGGGTTGCTCTCCTACAATGAGCAGTTCTTC. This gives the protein CASSSPTSGLLSYNEQFF.

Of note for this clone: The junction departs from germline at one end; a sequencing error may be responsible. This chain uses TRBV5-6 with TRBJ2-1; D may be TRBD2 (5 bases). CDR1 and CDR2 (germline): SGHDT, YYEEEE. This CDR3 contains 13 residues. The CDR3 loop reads CVSSLASGYEQFF. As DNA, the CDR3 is TGTGTCAGCAGCTTGGCCTCGGGGTACGAGCAGTTCTTC.

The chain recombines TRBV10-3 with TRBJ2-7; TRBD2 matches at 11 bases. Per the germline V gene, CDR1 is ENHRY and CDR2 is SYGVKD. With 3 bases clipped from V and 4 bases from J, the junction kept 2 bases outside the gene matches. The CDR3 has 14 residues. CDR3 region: CAISETSGSYEQYF. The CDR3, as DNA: TGTGCCATCAGTGAAACTAGCGGGAGTTACGAGCAGTACTTC.

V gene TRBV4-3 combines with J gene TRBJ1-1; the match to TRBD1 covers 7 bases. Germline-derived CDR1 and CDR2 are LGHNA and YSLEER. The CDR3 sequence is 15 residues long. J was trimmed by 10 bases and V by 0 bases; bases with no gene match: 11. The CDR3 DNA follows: TGCGCCAGCAGCCAAGATCCCACTACAGGGGTTACAGCTTTCTTT. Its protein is CASSQDPTTGVTAFF.

CDR3 sequence (DNA): TGTGCCAGTAGTATAGATCGGGAGTGGCCACCTGAGCAGTTCTTC. The encoded protein is CASSIDREWPPEQFF. The chain joins TRBV19 to TRBJ2-1; maybe TRBD2 (6 bases). The V end was cut by 0 bases, the J end by 9 bases, with 15 bases between. Per germline, CDR1 LNHDA and CDR2 SQIVND (reference sequence). This CDR3 contains 15 residues.

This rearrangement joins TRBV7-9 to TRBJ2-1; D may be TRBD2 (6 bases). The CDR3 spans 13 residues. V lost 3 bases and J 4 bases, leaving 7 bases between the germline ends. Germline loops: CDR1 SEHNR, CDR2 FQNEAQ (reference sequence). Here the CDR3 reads CASSFGGYNEQFF. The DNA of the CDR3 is TGTGCCAGCAGCTTTGGAGGGTACAATGAGCAGTTCTTC. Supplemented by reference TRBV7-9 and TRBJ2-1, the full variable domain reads DTGVSQNPRHKITKRGQNVTFRCDPISEHNRLYWYRQTLGQGPEFLTYFQNEAQLEKSRLLSDRFSAERPKGSFSTLEIQRTEQGDSAMYLCASSFGGYNEQFFGPGTRLTVL.

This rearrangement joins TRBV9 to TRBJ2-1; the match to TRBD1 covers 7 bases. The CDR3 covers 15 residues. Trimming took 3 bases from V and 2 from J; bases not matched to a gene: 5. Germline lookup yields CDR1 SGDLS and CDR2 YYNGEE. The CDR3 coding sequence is TGTGCCAGCAGCGCAGAGGGACAGACCTACAATGAGCAGTTCTTC. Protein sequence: CASSAEGQTYNEQFF.

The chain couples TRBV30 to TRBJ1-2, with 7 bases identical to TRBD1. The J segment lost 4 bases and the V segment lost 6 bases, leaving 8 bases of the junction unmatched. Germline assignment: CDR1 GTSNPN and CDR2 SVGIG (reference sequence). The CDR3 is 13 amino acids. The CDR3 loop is CACTGAGGYGYTF. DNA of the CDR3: TGTGCCTGTACAGGGGCCGGTGGCTATGGCTACACCTTC.

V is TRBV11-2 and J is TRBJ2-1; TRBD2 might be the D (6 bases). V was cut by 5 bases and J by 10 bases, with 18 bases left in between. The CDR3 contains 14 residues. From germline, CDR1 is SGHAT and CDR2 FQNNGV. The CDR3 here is CASSPPGLFNEQFF. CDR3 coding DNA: TGTGCCAGCAGCCCTCCGGGACTTTTTAACGAGCAGTTCTTC.

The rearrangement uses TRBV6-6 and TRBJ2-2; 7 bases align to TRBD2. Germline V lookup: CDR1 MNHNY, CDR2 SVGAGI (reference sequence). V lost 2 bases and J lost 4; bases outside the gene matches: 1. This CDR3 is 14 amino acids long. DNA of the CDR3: TGTGCCAGCAGTTACGGGAGGGCCACCGGGGAGCTGTTTTTT. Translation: CASSYGRATGELFF.

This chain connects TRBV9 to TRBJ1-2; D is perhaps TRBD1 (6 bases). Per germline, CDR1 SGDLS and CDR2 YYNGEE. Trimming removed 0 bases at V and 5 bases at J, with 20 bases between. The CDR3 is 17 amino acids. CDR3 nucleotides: TGTGCCAGCAGCGTAGTTGGGGACAAGTTCTACTATTATGGCTACACCTTC. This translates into CASSVVGDKFYYYGYTF.

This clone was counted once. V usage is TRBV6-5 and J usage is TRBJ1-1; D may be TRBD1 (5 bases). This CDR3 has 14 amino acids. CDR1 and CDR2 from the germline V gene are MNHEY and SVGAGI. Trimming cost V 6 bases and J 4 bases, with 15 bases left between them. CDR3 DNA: TGTGCCAGCAGGCCCAGGGTAGGGATCACTGAAGCTTTCTTT. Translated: CASRPRVGITEAFF.

CDR3 protein: CATSRVYSQGLTEAFF. In nucleotides, the CDR3 is TGTGCCACCAGCAGAGTATATAGTCAGGGCCTGACTGAAGCTTTCTTT. The chain combines TRBV15 with TRBJ1-1, with a tentative D call TRBD1 (5 bases). CDR1 and CDR2 from the germline V gene are LNHNV and YYDKDF (reference sequence). V was shortened by 1 base and J by 5 bases, with 17 bases between the two germline ends. The CDR3 spans 16 residues.

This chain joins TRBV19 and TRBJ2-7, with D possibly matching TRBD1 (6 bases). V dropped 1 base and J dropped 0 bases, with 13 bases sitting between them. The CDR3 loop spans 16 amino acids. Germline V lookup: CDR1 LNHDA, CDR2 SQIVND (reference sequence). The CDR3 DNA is TGTGCCAGTAGTATAGCCCCAGACAGGTACTCCTACGAGCAGTACTTC. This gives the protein CASSIAPDRYSYEQYF.

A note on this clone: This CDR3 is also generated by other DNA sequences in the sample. This CDR3 is CSVGQGAGQPQHF. In DNA, the CDR3 is TGCAGCGTGGGACAGGGGGCAGGTCAGCCCCAGCATTTT. The rearrangement joins TRBV29-1 to TRBJ1-5; 12 nucleotides agree with TRBD1. V was pared by 6 bases and J by 6 bases, with 3 bases of the junction left unmatched. There are 13 residues in the CDR3. The germline gives CDR1 SQVTM, CDR2 ANQGSEA.

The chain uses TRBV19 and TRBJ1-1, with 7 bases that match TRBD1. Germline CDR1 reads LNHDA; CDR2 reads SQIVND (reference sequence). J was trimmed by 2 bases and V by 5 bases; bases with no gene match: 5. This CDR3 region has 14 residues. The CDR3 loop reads CASSDRASNTEAFF. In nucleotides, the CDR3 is TGTGCCAGTAGTGACAGGGCATCCAACACTGAAGCTTTCTTT.

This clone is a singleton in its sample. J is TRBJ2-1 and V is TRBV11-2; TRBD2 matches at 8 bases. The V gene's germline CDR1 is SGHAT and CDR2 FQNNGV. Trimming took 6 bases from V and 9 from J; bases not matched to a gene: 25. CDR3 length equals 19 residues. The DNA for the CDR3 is TGTGCCAGCAGAAGTATCCGCCCAAAGCGGGAGAATAAGGGGGGTGAGCAGTTCTTC. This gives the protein CASRSIRPKRENKGGEQFF. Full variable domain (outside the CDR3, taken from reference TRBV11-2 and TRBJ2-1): EAGVAQSPRYKIIEKRQSVAFWCNPISGHATLYWYQQILGQGPKLLIQFQNNGVVDDSQLPKDRFSAERLKGVDSTLKIQPAKLEDSAVYLCASRSIRPKRENKGGEQFFGPGTRLTVL.

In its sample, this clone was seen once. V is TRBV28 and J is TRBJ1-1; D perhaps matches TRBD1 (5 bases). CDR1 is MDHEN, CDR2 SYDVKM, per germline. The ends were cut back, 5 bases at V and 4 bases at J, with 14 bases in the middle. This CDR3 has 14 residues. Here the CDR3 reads CASSNPGGSTEAFF. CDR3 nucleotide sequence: TGTGCCAGCAGTAACCCGGGGGGGAGCACTGAAGCTTTCTTT.

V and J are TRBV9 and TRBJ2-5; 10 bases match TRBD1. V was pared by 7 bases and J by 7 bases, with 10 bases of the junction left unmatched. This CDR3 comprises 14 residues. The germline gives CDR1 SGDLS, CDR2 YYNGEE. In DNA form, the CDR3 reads TGTGCCAGCGGGAGAGGGACAGGGGAGGCGACCCAGTACTTC. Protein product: CASGRGTGEATQYF.

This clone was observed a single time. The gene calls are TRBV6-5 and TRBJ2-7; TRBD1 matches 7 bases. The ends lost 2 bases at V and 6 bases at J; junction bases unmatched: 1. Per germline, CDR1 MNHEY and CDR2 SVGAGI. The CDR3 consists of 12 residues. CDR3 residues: CASSYAGGEQYF. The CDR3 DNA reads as TGTGCCAGCAGTTACGCAGGGGGCGAGCAGTACTTC.

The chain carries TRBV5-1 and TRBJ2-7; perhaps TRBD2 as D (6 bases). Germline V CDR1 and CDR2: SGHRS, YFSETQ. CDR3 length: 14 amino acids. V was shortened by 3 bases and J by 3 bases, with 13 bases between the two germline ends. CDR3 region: CASSSGTSIYEQYF. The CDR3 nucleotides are TGCGCCAGCAGCTCGGGGACTTCAATCTACGAGCAGTACTTC. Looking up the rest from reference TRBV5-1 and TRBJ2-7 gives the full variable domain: KAGVTQTPRYLIKTRGQQVTLSCSPISGHRSVSWYQQTPGQGLQFLFEYFSETQRNKGNFPGRFSGRQFSNSRSEMNVSTLELGDSALYLCASSSGTSIYEQYFGPGTRLTVT.

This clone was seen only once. The CDR3 loop reads CASSSNRQGRVYEQYF. The DNA for the CDR3 is TGTGCCAGCTCATCAAATAGACAGGGCCGAGTTTACGAGCAGTACTTC. The gene calls are TRBV18 and TRBJ2-7; 7 positions match TRBD1. Germline CDR1 and CDR2: KGHSH and LQKENI. The CDR3 has 16 residues. Trimming removed 5 bases from V and 4 bases from J; junction bases left unmatched: 14.